The rows below give T cell receptor beta chains drawn from one sample of a study of T cells in Graves' hyperthyroidism and ophthalmopathy. TCRdb re-called the multiplex PCR reads with MiXCR, one entry per CDR3 protein. Among hundreds of thousands of distinct CDR3 sequences, roughly 14% were seen once, and the ten largest hold over 10%. Sample: blood. The receptors shown here come from a man between 18 and 35 years old with Graves' ophthalmopathy. The CDR3 runs from the conserved cysteine through the conserved F or W. A D gene is named only where the DNA matches it firmly. Clone size is stated in some rows and not others, as once, few, many or a class when expanded.

D gene: -
J gene: TRBJ2-2
V gene: TRBV9
clone size: -
CDR3 DNA: TGTGCCAGCAGCGTAGACGGGGTCGACGCCGGGGAGCTGTTTTTT
CDR3 protein: CASSVDGVDAGELFF

D gene: -
J gene: TRBJ1-1
V gene: TRBV20-1
clone size: many
CDR3 DNA: TGCAGTGCTAGGTGGTCAGGGGTCGAAGCTTTCTTT
CDR3 protein: CSARWSGVEAFF

D gene: TRBD2
J gene: TRBJ2-2
V gene: TRBV19
clone size: once
CDR3 DNA: TGTGCCAGTAGTCCCCGGGGGGGTGGCACCGGGGAGCTGTTTTTT
CDR3 protein: CASSPRGGGTGELFF

D gene: -
J gene: TRBJ1-1
V gene: TRBV5-6
clone size: many
CDR3 DNA: TGTGCCAGCAGCTTGGATCCCTACAGAGGCACTGAAGCTTTCTTT
CDR3 protein: CASSLDPYRGTEAFF

D gene: -
J gene: TRBJ2-5
V gene: TRBV5-1
clone size: -
CDR3 DNA: TGCGCCAGCAGCCCCGGAGCGGGCCTACAAGAGACCCAGTACTTC
CDR3 protein: CASSPGAGLQETQYF

D gene: -
J gene: TRBJ2-1
V gene: TRBV20-1
clone size: many
CDR3 DNA: TGCAGTGCTAGCCTCGATTTGAATGAGCAGTTCTTC
CDR3 protein: CSASLDLNEQFF

D gene: -
J gene: TRBJ2-5
V gene: TRBV11-2
clone size: many
CDR3 DNA: TGTGCCAGCAGCTTGTGGGGGGGGCCCCAGTATACCCAGTACTTC
CDR3 protein: CASSLWGGPQYTQYF

D gene: TRBD1
J gene: TRBJ2-1
V gene: TRBV4-1
clone size: many
CDR3 DNA: TGCGCCAGCAGCCAAGAGAACAGGGGGATACTAGTAGAGCAGTTCTTC
CDR3 protein: CASSQENRGILVEQFF

D gene: -
J gene: TRBJ2-1
V gene: TRBV4-1
clone size: few
CDR3 DNA: TGCGCCAGCAGCCAAACCAGGGGAAGCTCCTACAATGAGCAGTTCTTC
CDR3 protein: CASSQTRGSSYNEQFF

D gene: -
J gene: TRBJ2-1
V gene: TRBV7-2
clone size: many
CDR3 DNA: TGTGCCAGCAGCTACGGACAGTACAATGAGCAGTTCTTC
CDR3 protein: CASSYGQYNEQFF

D gene: -
J gene: TRBJ1-3
V gene: TRBV3-1
clone size: -
CDR3 DNA: TGTGCCAGCAGCCAAGATCCTCACCGCTGGTCTGGAATCACCATATATTTT
CDR3 protein: CASSQDPHRWSGITIYF

D gene: -
J gene: TRBJ1-5
V gene: TRBV20-1
clone size: many
CDR3 DNA: TGCAGTGCTAGAGCCGGTGGTGCATCAAGCAATCAGCCCCAGCATTTT
CDR3 protein: CSARAGGASSNQPQHF

D gene: TRBD1
J gene: TRBJ2-7
V gene: TRBV19
clone size: -
CDR3 DNA: TGTGCCAGTAGTATTGGGACAGAGGGCTACGAGCAGTACTTC
CDR3 protein: CASSIGTEGYEQYF

D gene: TRBD1
J gene: TRBJ2-7
V gene: TRBV19
clone size: many
CDR3 DNA: TGTGCCAGTAGTATATCGGGACAGGGTGACTACGAGCAGTACTTC
CDR3 protein: CASSISGQGDYEQYF

D gene: TRBD1
J gene: TRBJ1-2
V gene: TRBV6-5
clone size: many
CDR3 DNA: TGTGCCAGCAGTTACTCGGCGGGAGGACAGGGCTATGGCTACACCTTC
CDR3 protein: CASSYSAGGQGYGYTF

D gene: TRBD1
J gene: TRBJ2-1
V gene: TRBV11-2
clone size: many
CDR3 DNA: TGTGCCAGCAGCTTCGGGACAGGGTGGTACAATGAGCAGTTCTTC
CDR3 protein: CASSFGTGWYNEQFF

D gene: -
J gene: TRBJ1-1
V gene: TRBV6-2/TRBV6-3
clone size: many
CDR3 DNA: TGTGCCAGCAGCTCTTTTGGGAACACTGAAGCTTTCTTT
CDR3 protein: CASSSFGNTEAFF

D gene: -
J gene: TRBJ2-7
V gene: TRBV10-1
clone size: -
CDR3 DNA: TGCGCCAGCAGTGAGCCGGGACGGGGGGCCGTCGAGCAGTACTTC
CDR3 protein: CASSEPGRGAVEQYF

D gene: -
J gene: TRBJ1-5
V gene: TRBV29-1
clone size: -
CDR3 DNA: TGCAGCGTCGGCCAGGTCCGCGATCAGCCCCAGCATTTT
CDR3 protein: CSVGQVRDQPQHF

D gene: TRBD1
J gene: TRBJ2-7
V gene: TRBV27
clone size: -
CDR3 DNA: TGTGCCAGCAGGACCGGGACAGCCTACGAGCAGTACTTC
CDR3 protein: CASRTGTAYEQYF

D gene: -
J gene: TRBJ2-1
V gene: TRBV9
clone size: -
CDR3 DNA: TGTGCCAGCAGCGAGAGCGGACGAACTTTCGATGAGCAGTTCTTC
CDR3 protein: CASSESGRTFDEQFF

D gene: -
J gene: TRBJ1-6
V gene: TRBV6-1
clone size: -
CDR3 DNA: TGTGCCAGCAGTGAAGAACGGGTCAGGGTGGGTTCACCCCTCCACTTT
CDR3 protein: CASSEERVRVGSPLHF

D gene: -
J gene: TRBJ2-2
V gene: TRBV10-3
clone size: -
CDR3 DNA: TGTGCCATCAGTGGAGTGGGCCTGACCGGGGAGCTGTTTTTT
CDR3 protein: CAISGVGLTGELFF

D gene: -
J gene: TRBJ1-6
V gene: TRBV30
clone size: many
CDR3 DNA: TGTGCCTGCCTAACGGAGGTGCTGCATAATTCACCCCTCCACTTT
CDR3 protein: CACLTEVLHNSPLHF

D gene: -
J gene: TRBJ1-2
V gene: TRBV6-1
clone size: few
CDR3 DNA: TGTGCCAGCAGTGAACCAGGACAGCAACCTAATGGCTACACCTTC
CDR3 protein: CASSEPGQQPNGYTF

D gene: -
J gene: TRBJ1-2
V gene: TRBV4-1
clone size: -
CDR3 DNA: TGCGCCAGCAGCGGATTTGGAGTCTATGGCTACACCTTC
CDR3 protein: CASSGFGVYGYTF

D gene: TRBD2
J gene: TRBJ2-1
V gene: TRBV10-3
clone size: many
CDR3 DNA: TGTGCCATCAGCGGAACTAGCGGGGTCTGGAATGAGCAGTTCTTC
CDR3 protein: CAISGTSGVWNEQFF

D gene: -
J gene: TRBJ1-2
V gene: TRBV20-1
clone size: many
CDR3 DNA: TGCAGTGCTGATCCGGTAGGGAACTATGGCTACACCTTC
CDR3 protein: CSADPVGNYGYTF

D gene: TRBD2
J gene: TRBJ2-1
V gene: TRBV5-5
clone size: -
CDR3 DNA: TGTGCCAGCACCATACACCTACCGGGACTAGCTGATGAGCAGTTCTTC
CDR3 protein: CASTIHLPGLADEQFF

D gene: -
J gene: TRBJ2-5
V gene: TRBV4-1
clone size: many
CDR3 DNA: TGTGCCAGCAGCCAAGCGGCGGTCCAAGAGACCCAGTACTTC
CDR3 protein: CASSQAAVQETQYF

D gene: -
J gene: TRBJ2-7
V gene: TRBV12-5
clone size: many
CDR3 DNA: TGTGCTATCACGTCGTCCTCCGAGCAGTACTTC
CDR3 protein: CAITSSSEQYF

D gene: -
J gene: TRBJ2-1
V gene: TRBV19
clone size: -
CDR3 DNA: TGTGCCAGTAGTATGTCGAACAATGAGCAGTTCTTC
CDR3 protein: CASSMSNNEQFF

D gene: -
J gene: TRBJ2-2
V gene: TRBV18
clone size: -
CDR3 DNA: TGTGCCAGCTCACCTGGACTCTCCGGGGGGGAGCTGTTTTTT
CDR3 protein: CASSPGLSGGELFF

D gene: -
J gene: TRBJ2-6
V gene: TRBV19
clone size: -
CDR3 DNA: TGTGCCAGTAGTACCCCAGGTACAGGGGCCAACGTCCTGACTTTC
CDR3 protein: CASSTPGTGANVLTF

D gene: -
J gene: TRBJ2-2
V gene: TRBV20-1
clone size: -
CDR3 DNA: TGCAGTGCTAGACGAGGGACCAACACCGGGGAGCTGTTTTTT
CDR3 protein: CSARRGTNTGELFF

D gene: TRBD2
J gene: TRBJ2-7
V gene: TRBV24-1
clone size: -
CDR3 DNA: TGTGCCACCAGTGACCCCGGGACTAGCGGCTTCTACGAGCAGTACTTC
CDR3 protein: CATSDPGTSGFYEQYF

D gene: TRBD2
J gene: TRBJ2-3
V gene: TRBV15
clone size: few
CDR3 DNA: TGTGCCACCAGCAGAGATCGACTAGCGGGGGGCACAGATACGCAGTATTTT
CDR3 protein: CATSRDRLAGGTDTQYF

D gene: -
J gene: TRBJ1-1
V gene: TRBV20-1
clone size: -
CDR3 DNA: TGCAGTGCTAAGGGGTCACAGAACACTGAAGCTTTCTTT
CDR3 protein: CSAKGSQNTEAFF

D gene: -
J gene: TRBJ1-4
V gene: TRBV29-1
clone size: many
CDR3 DNA: TGCAGCGTTGACAGGGCCAGTGGTGAAAAACTGTTTTTT
CDR3 protein: CSVDRASGEKLFF

D gene: -
J gene: TRBJ2-1
V gene: TRBV3-1
clone size: many
CDR3 DNA: TGTGCCAGCAGCCAAGGGAGAAGTTTGTACAATGAGCAGTTCTTC
CDR3 protein: CASSQGRSLYNEQFF

D gene: TRBD2
J gene: TRBJ2-1
V gene: TRBV11-2
clone size: many
CDR3 DNA: TGTGCCAGCAGTTCCTATAGCGGGAGTTACAATGAGCAGTTCTTC
CDR3 protein: CASSSYSGSYNEQFF

D gene: TRBD1
J gene: TRBJ2-2
V gene: TRBV12-3/TRBV12-4
clone size: many
CDR3 DNA: TGTGCCAGCAGCCTTCAGGGGGCGAACACCGGGGAGCTGTTTTTT
CDR3 protein: CASSLQGANTGELFF

D gene: TRBD2
J gene: TRBJ2-1
V gene: TRBV5-1
clone size: many
CDR3 DNA: TGCGCCAGCAGCTTGGGACTAGCGGGAGGGTTGAATGAGCAGTTCTTC
CDR3 protein: CASSLGLAGGLNEQFF

D gene: TRBD2
J gene: TRBJ2-1
V gene: TRBV7-9
clone size: many
CDR3 DNA: TGTGCCAGCAGCTTAGGGGCGGGAGGGCCCTACAATGAGCAGTTCTTC
CDR3 protein: CASSLGAGGPYNEQFF

D gene: -
J gene: TRBJ2-3
V gene: TRBV7-9
clone size: many
CDR3 DNA: TGTGCCAGCAGCTTAAGAGGGCTGTCTAGCACAGATACGCAGTATTTT
CDR3 protein: CASSLRGLSSTDTQYF

D gene: TRBD1
J gene: TRBJ1-6
V gene: TRBV2
clone size: many
CDR3 DNA: TGTGCCAGCAGTACAGGGGTTTTGCCCCTCCACTTT
CDR3 protein: CASSTGVLPLHF

D gene: -
J gene: TRBJ1-2
V gene: TRBV28
clone size: many
CDR3 DNA: TGTGCCAGCAGTCCGCTGGGTCTTTTCTATGGCTACACCTTC
CDR3 protein: CASSPLGLFYGYTF

D gene: TRBD2
J gene: TRBJ2-1
V gene: TRBV30
clone size: few
CDR3 DNA: TGTGCCTGGAGTGTCGGGGGGTACAATGAGCAGTTCTTC
CDR3 protein: CAWSVGGYNEQFF

D gene: -
J gene: TRBJ2-1
V gene: TRBV7-9
clone size: -
CDR3 DNA: TGTGCCAGCAGCCCATCTAGCGAGGCCTCATACAATGAGCAGTTCTTC
CDR3 protein: CASSPSSEASYNEQFF

D gene: TRBD1
J gene: TRBJ1-1
V gene: TRBV2
clone size: many
CDR3 DNA: TGTGCCAGCGGACAGACAGGGGGCGAGATAAACACTGAAGCTTTCTTT
CDR3 protein: CASGQTGGEINTEAFF

D gene: TRBD1
J gene: TRBJ1-1
V gene: TRBV5-4
clone size: -
CDR3 DNA: TGTGCCAGCAGCTTGGTCGGGCGCCAGGGGGTCCCTGAAGCTTTCTTT
CDR3 protein: CASSLVGRQGVPEAFF

D gene: -
J gene: TRBJ2-7
V gene: TRBV12-3/TRBV12-4
clone size: many
CDR3 DNA: TGTGCCAGCAGTTTTCTCCCTGGTAGGGACTACGAGCAGTACTTC
CDR3 protein: CASSFLPGRDYEQYF

D gene: TRBD2
J gene: TRBJ2-3
V gene: TRBV2
clone size: few
CDR3 DNA: TGTGCCAGCAGTAAACTAGCGGGGGTAGCCGACGCGCAGTATTTT
CDR3 protein: CASSKLAGVADAQYF

D gene: TRBD1
J gene: TRBJ2-7
V gene: TRBV10-3
clone size: once
CDR3 DNA: TGTGCCATCGCCCGACAGGGGGCGGACGAGCAGTGCTTC
CDR3 protein: CAIARQGADEQCF

D gene: TRBD1
J gene: TRBJ1-1
V gene: TRBV20-1
clone size: many
CDR3 DNA: TGCAGTGCAGGACAGGGGGACACTGAAGCTTTCTTT
CDR3 protein: CSAGQGDTEAFF

D gene: -
J gene: TRBJ2-1
V gene: TRBV3-1
clone size: many
CDR3 DNA: TGTGCCAGCAGCACCCGGGACTTTGGCTACAATGAGCAGTTCTTC
CDR3 protein: CASSTRDFGYNEQFF

D gene: -
J gene: TRBJ2-7
V gene: TRBV5-1
clone size: many
CDR3 DNA: TGCGCCAGCAGCTTTCTAGCCCAATCCTACGAGCAGTACTTC
CDR3 protein: CASSFLAQSYEQYF

D gene: TRBD2
J gene: TRBJ2-7
V gene: TRBV2
clone size: many
CDR3 DNA: TGTGCCAGCAGTGAGACCGCTAGCGGGGGTTACGAGCAGTACTTC
CDR3 protein: CASSETASGGYEQYF

D gene: TRBD2
J gene: TRBJ2-5
V gene: TRBV6-1
clone size: many
CDR3 DNA: TGTGCCAGCAGTTCGATAGCGGGGGGCGTAGCGGAGACCCAGTACTTC
CDR3 protein: CASSSIAGGVAETQYF

D gene: -
J gene: TRBJ2-3
V gene: TRBV5-5
clone size: many
CDR3 DNA: TGTGCCAGCAGATTGTACTGGTCCGCAGATACGCAGTATTTT
CDR3 protein: CASRLYWSADTQYF